This entry is about one TCR beta chain. Its specificity is not known. The data are from a study of PD-L1 blockade in urothelial cancer. Study summary: About 85% of the 29 patients were males with bladder-origin urothelial cancer. Blood was tested 3 weeks (second dose) and 6 weeks into treatment.

Regarding the study as a whole: Survival was better when pretreatment blood TCR clonality fell below the median.

Data came from immunoSEQ multiplex PCR; TCRdb stores just in-frame clones and leaves some out. The sample has 30,000 to 35,000 clones; nearly 85% are singletons. Time point defined: pretreatment peripheral blood. Urothelial carcinoma, locally advanced or metastatic, affected the patients. Germline-derived CDR1 and CDR2 are PRHDT and FYEKMQ (reference sequence). Germline trimming cut 5 bases from V and 4 bases from J; bases unmatched to any gene: 6. There are 14 residues in the CDR3. This rearrangement joins TRBV13 to TRBJ2-5; TRBD2 aligns across 8 bases. The TCR sequence derives from a man between 60 and 75 years old with urothelial cancer. Sequences were derived from PBMCs, sampled around atezolizumab (anti-PD-L1) treatment. In nucleotides, the CDR3 is TGTGCCAGCAGCCCCCCGGGACTAGGAGAGACCCAGTACTTC. The encoded protein is CASSPPGLGETQYF.